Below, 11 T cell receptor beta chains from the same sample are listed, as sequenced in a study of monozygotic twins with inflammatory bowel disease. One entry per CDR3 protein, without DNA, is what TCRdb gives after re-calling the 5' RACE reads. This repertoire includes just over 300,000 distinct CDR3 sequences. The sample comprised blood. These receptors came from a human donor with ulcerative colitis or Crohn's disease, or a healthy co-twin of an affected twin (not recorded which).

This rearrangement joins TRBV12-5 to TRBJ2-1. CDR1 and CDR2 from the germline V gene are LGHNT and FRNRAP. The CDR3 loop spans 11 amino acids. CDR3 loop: CASGSINEQFF.

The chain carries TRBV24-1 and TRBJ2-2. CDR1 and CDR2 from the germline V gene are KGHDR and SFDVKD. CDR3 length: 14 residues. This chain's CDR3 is CATSDLLGSGELFF.

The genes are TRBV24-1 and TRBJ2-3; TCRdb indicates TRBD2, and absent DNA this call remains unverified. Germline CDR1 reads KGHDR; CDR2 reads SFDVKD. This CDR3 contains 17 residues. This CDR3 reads CATSDPLGLAGKDTQYF.

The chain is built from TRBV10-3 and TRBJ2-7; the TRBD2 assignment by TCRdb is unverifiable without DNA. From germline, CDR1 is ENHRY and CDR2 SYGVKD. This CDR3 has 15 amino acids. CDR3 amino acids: CAISESTETSYKQYF.

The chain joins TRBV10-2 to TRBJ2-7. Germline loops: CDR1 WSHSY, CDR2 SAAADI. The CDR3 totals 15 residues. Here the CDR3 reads CASSESPAAPYEQYF.

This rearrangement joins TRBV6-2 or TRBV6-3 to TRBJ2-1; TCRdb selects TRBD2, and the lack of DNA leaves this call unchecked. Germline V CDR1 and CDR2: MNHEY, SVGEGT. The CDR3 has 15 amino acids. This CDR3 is CASSWSSGKYNEQFF.

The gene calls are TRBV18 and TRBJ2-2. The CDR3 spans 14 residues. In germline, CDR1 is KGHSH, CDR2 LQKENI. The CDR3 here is CASSPPLDTGELFF.

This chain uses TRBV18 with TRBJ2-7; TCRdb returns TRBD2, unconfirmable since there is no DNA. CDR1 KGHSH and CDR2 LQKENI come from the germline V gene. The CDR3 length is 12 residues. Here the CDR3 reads CASSPSQDEQYF.

The CDR3 loop is CASSSDAHGIGELFF. The rearrangement uses TRBV18 and TRBJ2-2; TCRdb outputs TRBD1, but without DNA this stays unchecked. The CDR3 loop spans 15 amino acids. Per germline, CDR1 KGHSH and CDR2 LQKENI.

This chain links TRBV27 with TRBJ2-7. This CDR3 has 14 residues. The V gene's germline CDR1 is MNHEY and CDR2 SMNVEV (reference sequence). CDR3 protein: CASSLFSRSYEQYF.

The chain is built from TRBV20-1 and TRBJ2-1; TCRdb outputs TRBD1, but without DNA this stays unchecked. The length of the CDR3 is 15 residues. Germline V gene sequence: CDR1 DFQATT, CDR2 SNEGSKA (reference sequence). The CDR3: CSARDRLAGRNEQFF.